The 17 T cell receptor beta chains below come from one sample, sequenced in a study of T cells after yellow fever vaccination. TCRdb reprocessed the 5' RACE reads with MiXCR, giving one entry per CDR3 protein. The profile shows fewer than 650,000 distinct CDR3 sequences, 20% to 25% of them singletons. This sample comprised PBMCs, obtained approximately 20 days after the first yellow fever vaccination. The receptors originated from a man aged 18 to 30 who received the YFV17D yellow fever vaccine.

The table lists this clonotype with a few counts. V is TRBV7-9 and J is TRBJ1-2; no clear D. The CDR3 consists of 13 residues. V was trimmed by 1 base and J by 6 bases, leaving 9 bases between them. Germline values: CDR1 SEHNR, CDR2 FQNEAQ (reference sequence). The CDR3, as DNA: TGTGCCAGCAGCTTAGGGTGGGAGAATGGCTACACCTTC. Translation gives CASSLGWENGYTF.

This clonotype was detected only a few times. The J gene is TRBJ2-7, the V gene TRBV7-8; 15 bases line up with TRBD2. Germline lookup yields CDR1 SGHVS and CDR2 FQNEAQ. The CDR3 has 18 amino acids. J gave up 0 bases and V 7 bases, and 10 bases lay outside the gene matches. As DNA, the CDR3 is TGTGCCAGCACTCCGGGACTAGCGGGGGGCCTCTCCTCCTACGAGCAGTACTTC. This codes for CASTPGLAGGLSSYEQYF.

The chain is built from TRBV9 and TRBJ1-2; D is possibly TRBD1 (5 bases). The CDR3 consists of 15 residues. Trimming cost V 4 bases and J 0 bases, with 13 bases left between them. In germline, CDR1 is SGDLS, CDR2 YYNGEE. The CDR3 loop reads CASSKQEPSNYGYTF. DNA for the CDR3: TGTGCCAGCAGCAAACAGGAGCCCTCTAACTATGGCTACACCTTC.

The chain joins TRBV4-2 to TRBJ1-4; D remains unclear. CDR1 is LGHNA, CDR2 YNFKEQ, per germline. This CDR3 has 16 amino acids. Trimming took off 3 bases at V and 5 bases at J, with 16 bases between the two ends. CDR3 DNA sequence: TGTGCCAGCAGCCACCAATTTGGCAGGCTAAATGAAAAACTGTTTTTT. Translated: CASSHQFGRLNEKLFF.

CDR3 sequence (DNA): TGCGCCAGCAGCCAAGATTTGGTAGGGCCAGATACGCAGTATTTT. As protein: CASSQDLVGPDTQYF. The chain combines TRBV4-3 with TRBJ2-3, with no clear D. Trimming stripped 0 bases from V and 4 bases from J, with 11 bases between. CDR3 length: 15 amino acids. CDR1 LGHNA and CDR2 YSLEER come from the germline V gene.

Only a few counts were recorded for this clonotype. The V and J genes are TRBV7-3 and TRBJ2-5, with D possibly matching TRBD2 (6 bases). Germline V gene sequence: CDR1 SGHTA, CDR2 FQGTGA. Trimming left V 3 bases short and J 1 base short, with 12 bases between. The CDR3 is 15 residues long. CDR3 bases: TGTGCCAGCAGCTTGGGAGCGGGCCTCCAAGAGACCCAGTACTTC. Its translation is CASSLGAGLQETQYF.

The chain has TRBV4-3 and TRBJ2-1; TRBD1 or TRBD2 may be the D gene (6 bases each). The CDR3 sequence is 14 residues long. V dropped 0 bases and J dropped 9 bases, with 12 bases sitting between them. CDR1 and CDR2 (germline): LGHNA, YSLEER. This CDR3 is CASSQEGGSSEQFF. The CDR3 DNA reads TGCGCCAGCAGCCAAGAAGGGGGGTCGAGTGAGCAGTTCTTC.

The chain joins TRBV5-5 to TRBJ2-7, with 13 bases that match TRBD2. V lost 3 bases to trimming and J lost 5 bases; unmatched junction nucleotides: 2. Germline CDR1 is SGHKS and CDR2 is YYEKEE (reference sequence). The CDR3 length is 14 residues. For the CDR3, the DNA is TGTGCCAGCAGCTGGACTAGCGGGGGCGACGAGCAGTACTTC. It translates to CASSWTSGGDEQYF.

The chain has TRBV7-2 and TRBJ2-1, with no clear D. The CDR3 has 14 residues. The germline V gene encodes CDR1 SGHTA and CDR2 FQGNSA. The V end was cut by 3 bases, the J end by 3 bases, with 9 bases between. The CDR3: CASSFRTDYNEQFF. CDR3 coding DNA: TGTGCCAGCAGCTTCAGGACGGACTACAATGAGCAGTTCTTC.

There are a few counts of this clonotype. The CDR3 sequence: CASSHRSRLGTENIQYF. The DNA for the CDR3 is TGCGCCAGCAGCCACCGAAGCAGACTCGGGACGGAAAACATTCAGTACTTC. The J gene is TRBJ2-4, the V gene TRBV4-3, with D perhaps matching TRBD1 or TRBD2 (5 bases each). Germline CDR1 and CDR2: LGHNA and YSLEER. The CDR3 spans 17 residues. V shed 3 bases and J shed 5 bases, with 20 bases lying between them.

In its sample, this clonotype was seen a few times. This sequence joins TRBV20-1 and TRBJ2-7; 7 nucleotides line up with TRBD1. The CDR3 runs 13 residues. The V gene's germline CDR1 is DFQATT and CDR2 SNEGSKA (reference sequence). V lost 1 base, J lost 4 bases, and 4 bases stayed unmatched. The CDR3 DNA reads TGCAGTGCTAGAGGCGTACAGGGGTACGAGCAGTACGTC. Residues: CSARGVQGYEQYV.

The chain links TRBV6-1 to TRBJ1-1; 9 bases agree with TRBD1. Trimming cost V 6 bases and J 6 bases; bases outside gene matches: 14. The CDR3 has 16 amino acids. Germline assignment: CDR1 MNHNS and CDR2 SASEGT. In DNA, the CDR3 is TGTGCCAGCAGCCCCCTCGGGACAGGGAGGTCTGCTGAAGCTTTCTTT. Translating gives CASSPLGTGRSAEAFF.

The genes are TRBV6-5 and TRBJ2-5, with 9 bases lining up with TRBD2. Germline V CDR1 and CDR2: MNHEY, SVGAGI. This CDR3 spans 15 amino acids. V lost 3 bases and J lost 1; bases outside the gene matches: 3. CDR3 sequence (DNA): TGTGCCAGCAGTTATCCGACTAGCGGCCAAGAGACCCAGTACTTC. As protein: CASSYPTSGQETQYF.

This clonotype was counted between two and nine times. J is TRBJ2-7 and V is TRBV25-1; TRBD2 aligns across 8 bases. Germline V lookup: CDR1 MGHDK, CDR2 SYGVNS. The V segment lost 3 bases and the J segment 3 bases; nucleotides outside the gene matches: 7. CDR3 length equals 15 residues. CDR3 in DNA: TGTGCCAGCAGTGACCCAGCGGGGGCCTACTACGAGCAGTACTTC. This encodes CASSDPAGAYYEQYF.

This chain joins TRBV7-2 and TRBJ2-5; 7 bases are a match to TRBD2. With V trimmed by 8 bases and J by 2 bases, 8 bases remained unmatched. This CDR3 has 14 amino acids. Germline CDR1 reads SGHTA; CDR2 reads FQGNSA. CDR3 loop: CASAGQRGQETQYF. Written as DNA, the CDR3 is TGTGCCAGCGCTGGCCAGCGGGGACAAGAGACCCAGTACTTC.

This clonotype was counted a few times. The chain employs TRBV9 and TRBJ1-1; D not certain. The CDR3 runs to 15 residues. CDR1 is SGDLS and CDR2 is YYNGEE in the germline V gene. V lost 0 bases and J 0 bases, leaving 9 bases between the germline ends. The CDR3 DNA reads as TGTGCCAGCAGCGTAGAAATGGTGATGAACACTGAAGCTTTCTTT. Its translation is CASSVEMVMNTEAFF.

This clonotype was observed once. The V and J genes are TRBV10-3 and TRBJ2-3; 12 nucleotides agree with TRBD2. There are 16 residues in the CDR3. The germline gives CDR1 ENHRY, CDR2 SYGVKD. V lost 6 bases to trimming and J lost 2 bases; unmatched junction nucleotides: 6. This CDR3 is CAIRASGGAPTDTQYF. The DNA for the CDR3 is TGTGCCATCAGGGCTAGCGGGGGGGCCCCCACAGATACGCAGTATTTT.